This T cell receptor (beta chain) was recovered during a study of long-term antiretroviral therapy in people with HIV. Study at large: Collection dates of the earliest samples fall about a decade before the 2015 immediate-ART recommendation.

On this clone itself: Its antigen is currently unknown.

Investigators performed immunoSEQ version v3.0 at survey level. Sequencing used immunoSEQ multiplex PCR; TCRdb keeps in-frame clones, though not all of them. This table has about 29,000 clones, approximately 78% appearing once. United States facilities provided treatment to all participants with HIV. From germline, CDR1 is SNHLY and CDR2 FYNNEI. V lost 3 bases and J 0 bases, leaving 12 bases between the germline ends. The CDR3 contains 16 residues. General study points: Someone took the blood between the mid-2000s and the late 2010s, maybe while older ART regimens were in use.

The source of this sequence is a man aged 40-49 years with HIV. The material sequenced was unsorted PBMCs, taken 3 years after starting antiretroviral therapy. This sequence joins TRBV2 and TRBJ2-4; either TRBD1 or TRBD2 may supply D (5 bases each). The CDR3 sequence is CASSDRQGVAKNIQYF. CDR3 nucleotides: TGTGCCAGCAGTGATCGGCAGGGAGTAGCCAAAAACATTCAGTACTTC.